This T cell receptor beta chain derives from a study of blood T cell repertoires in COVID-19. In the study overall: Specimens from acute and convalescent COVID-19 originated in the United States, Italy and Spain. T cells, B-cell-depleted T cells, or PBMCs provided the cDNA or gDNA that served as material.

Method: immunoSEQ multiplex PCR; TCRdb's copy keeps in-frame clones and lacks some. The sample consists of around 30,000 clones, about 94% of them appearing once. CDR1 and CDR2 from the germline V gene are SGDLS and YYNGEE. The CDR3 length is 14 residues. V lost 4 bases and J lost 4, with 12 bases in between. This rearrangement joins TRBV9 to TRBJ2-1; D is perhaps TRBD2 (5 bases). The source of this sequence is a human donor with active COVID-19. The donor label of this sample is uncertain. Sequencing was performed on peripheral blood. DNA of the CDR3: TGTGCCAGCAGCCCTTCTGGGGAGTACAATGAGCAGTTCTTC. It translates to CASSPSGEYNEQFF.